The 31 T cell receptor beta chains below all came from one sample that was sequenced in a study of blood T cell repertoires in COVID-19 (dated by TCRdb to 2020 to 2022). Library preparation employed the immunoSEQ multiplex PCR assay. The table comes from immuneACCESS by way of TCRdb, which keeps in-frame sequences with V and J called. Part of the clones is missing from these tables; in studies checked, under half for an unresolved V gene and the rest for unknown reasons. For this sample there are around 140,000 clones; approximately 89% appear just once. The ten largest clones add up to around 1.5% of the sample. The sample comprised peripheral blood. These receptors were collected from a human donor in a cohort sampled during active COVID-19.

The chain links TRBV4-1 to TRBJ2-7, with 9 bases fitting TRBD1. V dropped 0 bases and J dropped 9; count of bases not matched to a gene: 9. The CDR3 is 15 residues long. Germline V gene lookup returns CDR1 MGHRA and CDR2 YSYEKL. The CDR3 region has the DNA TGCGCCAGCAGCCAAGAGGGGACAGGGACACGGGGGCAGTACTTC. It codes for CASSQEGTGTRGQYF.

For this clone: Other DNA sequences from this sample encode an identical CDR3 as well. The CDR3: CAWSRTGAGNTIYF. The CDR3 coding sequence is TGTGCCTGGAGTAGGACAGGGGCTGGAAACACCATATATTTT. The V and J genes are TRBV30 and TRBJ1-3, with TRBD1 matching 9 bases. Trimming at V came to 2 bases and at J to 2 bases, leaving 1 base not matched to a gene. The length of the CDR3 is 14 residues. Germline-derived CDR1 and CDR2 are GTSNPN and SVGIG (reference sequence).

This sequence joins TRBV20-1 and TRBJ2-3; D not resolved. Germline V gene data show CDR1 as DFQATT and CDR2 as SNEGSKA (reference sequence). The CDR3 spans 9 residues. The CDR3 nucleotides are TGCAGGGCCAAGGATACGCAGTATTTT. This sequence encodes CRAKDTQYF.

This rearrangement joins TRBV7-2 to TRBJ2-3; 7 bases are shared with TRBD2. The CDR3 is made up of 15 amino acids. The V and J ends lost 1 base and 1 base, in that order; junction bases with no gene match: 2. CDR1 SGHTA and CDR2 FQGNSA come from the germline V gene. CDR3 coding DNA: TGTGCCAGCAGCTTAGAGGCGGGGGGCACAGATACGCAGTATTTT. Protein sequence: CASSLEAGGTDTQYF.

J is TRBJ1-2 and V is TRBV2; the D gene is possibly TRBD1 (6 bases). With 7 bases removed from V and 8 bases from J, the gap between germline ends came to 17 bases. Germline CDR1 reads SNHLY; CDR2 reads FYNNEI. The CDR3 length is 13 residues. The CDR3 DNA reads TGTGCCAGCAACAGAGGGGAGGGGGTCGGCTACACCTTC. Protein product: CASNRGEGVGYTF.

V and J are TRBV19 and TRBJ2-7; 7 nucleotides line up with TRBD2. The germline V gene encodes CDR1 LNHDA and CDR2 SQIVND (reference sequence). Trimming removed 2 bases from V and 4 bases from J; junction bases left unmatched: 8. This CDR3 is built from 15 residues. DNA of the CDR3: TGTGCCAGTAGTATATCTCCTAGCGGACCTTACGAGCAGTACTTC. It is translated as CASSISPSGPYEQYF.

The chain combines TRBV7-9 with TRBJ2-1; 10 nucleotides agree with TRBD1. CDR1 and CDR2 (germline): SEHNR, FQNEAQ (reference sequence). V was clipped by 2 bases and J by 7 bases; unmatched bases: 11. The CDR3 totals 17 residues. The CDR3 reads CASSLHSAGQGRNEQFF. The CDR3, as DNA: TGTGCCAGCAGCTTACACTCCGCGGGACAGGGGAGAAATGAGCAGTTCTTC.

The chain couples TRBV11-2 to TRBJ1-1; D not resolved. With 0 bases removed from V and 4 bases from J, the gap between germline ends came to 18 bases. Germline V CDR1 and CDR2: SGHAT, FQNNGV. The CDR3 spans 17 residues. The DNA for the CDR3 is TGTGCCAGCAGCTTAGATATCGGGTCACTGCGGGGCACTGAAGCTTTCTTT. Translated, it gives CASSLDIGSLRGTEAFF.

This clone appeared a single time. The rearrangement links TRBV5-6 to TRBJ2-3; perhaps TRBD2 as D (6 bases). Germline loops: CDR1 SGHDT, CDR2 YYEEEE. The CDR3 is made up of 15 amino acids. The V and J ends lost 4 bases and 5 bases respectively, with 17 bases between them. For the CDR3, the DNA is TGTGCCAGCAGCCGGGGTTTGGGGGGAAGAGATACGCAGTATTTT. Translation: CASSRGLGGRDTQYF.

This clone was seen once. The CDR3 DNA reads as TGTGCCAGTAGTATAGGGCGGGGCAGATATGGCTACACCTTC. This gives the protein CASSIGRGRYGYTF. The V call is TRBV19, the J call TRBJ1-2, with D possibly matching TRBD1 (5 bases). Germline values: CDR1 LNHDA, CDR2 SQIVND (reference sequence). This CDR3 contains 14 residues. Trimming took 1 base from V and 5 from J, leaving 11 bases between them.

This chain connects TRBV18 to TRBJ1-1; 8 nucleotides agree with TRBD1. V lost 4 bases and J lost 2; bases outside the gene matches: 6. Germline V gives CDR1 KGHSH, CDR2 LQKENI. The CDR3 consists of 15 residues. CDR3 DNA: TGTGCCAGCTCACTTTCTGACAGGGGTAACACTGAAGCTTTCTTT. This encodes CASSLSDRGNTEAFF.

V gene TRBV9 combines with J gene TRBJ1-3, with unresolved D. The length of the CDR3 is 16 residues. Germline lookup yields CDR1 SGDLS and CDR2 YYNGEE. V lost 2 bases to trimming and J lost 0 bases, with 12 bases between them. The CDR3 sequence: CASSVSTSYSGNTIYF. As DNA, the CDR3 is TGTGCCAGCAGCGTTAGTACCTCCTACTCTGGAAACACCATATATTTT.

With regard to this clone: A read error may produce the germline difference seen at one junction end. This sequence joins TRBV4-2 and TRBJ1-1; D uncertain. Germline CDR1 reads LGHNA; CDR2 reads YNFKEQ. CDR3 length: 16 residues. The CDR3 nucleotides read TGTGCCAGCAGTCAAGAGGCGGGCACAGTAAACACTGAAGCTTTCTTT. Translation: CASSQEAGTVNTEAFF.

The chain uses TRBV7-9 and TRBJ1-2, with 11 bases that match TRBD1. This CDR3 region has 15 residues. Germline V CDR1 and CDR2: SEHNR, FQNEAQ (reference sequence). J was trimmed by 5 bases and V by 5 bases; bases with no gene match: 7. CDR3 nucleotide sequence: TGTGCCAGCAGCCCAGCGGGACAGGGGGTATATGGCTACACCTTC. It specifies CASSPAGQGVYGYTF.

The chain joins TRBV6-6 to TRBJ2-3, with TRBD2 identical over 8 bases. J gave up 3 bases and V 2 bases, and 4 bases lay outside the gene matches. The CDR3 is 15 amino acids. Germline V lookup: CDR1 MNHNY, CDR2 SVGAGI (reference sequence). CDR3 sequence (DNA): TGTGCCAGCAGTTACGCGGCGGGGGGAACAGATACGCAGTATTTT. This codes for CASSYAAGGTDTQYF.

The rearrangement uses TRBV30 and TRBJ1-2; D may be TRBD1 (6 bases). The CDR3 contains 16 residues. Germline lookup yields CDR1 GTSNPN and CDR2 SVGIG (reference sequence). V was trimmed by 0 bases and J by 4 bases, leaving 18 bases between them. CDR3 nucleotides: TGTGCCTGGAGTGTAATCCCGAGCAGGGGTCTCTATGGCTACACCTTC. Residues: CAWSVIPSRGLYGYTF.

The DNA of the CDR3 is TGTGCCAGCATCCGGACAACTGGCTACACCTTC. Translation: CASIRTTGYTF. The chain joins TRBV6-6 to TRBJ1-2; D perhaps matches TRBD1 (5 bases). This CDR3 spans 11 amino acids. Between the trimmed V and J ends, which lost 7 bases and 7 bases, there was a span of 10 bases. Germline V gene lookup returns CDR1 MNHNY and CDR2 SVGAGI (reference sequence).

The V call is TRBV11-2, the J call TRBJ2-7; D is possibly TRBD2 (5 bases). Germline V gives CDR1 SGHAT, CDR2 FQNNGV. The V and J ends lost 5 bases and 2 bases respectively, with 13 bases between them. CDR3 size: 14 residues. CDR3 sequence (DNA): TGTGCCAGCAGCCCAGATCGGGGTGCCTACGAGCAGTACTTC. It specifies CASSPDRGAYEQYF.

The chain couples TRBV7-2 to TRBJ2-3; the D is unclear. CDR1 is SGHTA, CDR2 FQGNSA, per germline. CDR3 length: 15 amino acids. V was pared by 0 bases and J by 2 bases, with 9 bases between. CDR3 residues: CASSLAAGPTDTQYF. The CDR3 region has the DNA TGTGCCAGCAGCTTAGCTGCAGGCCCCACAGATACGCAGTATTTT.

CDR3 protein: CASSLGAGGAIEQFF. The CDR3, as DNA: TGCGCCAGCAGCTTGGGGGCGGGAGGGGCCATTGAGCAGTTCTTC. V usage is TRBV5-1 and J usage is TRBJ2-1, with 9 bases that match TRBD2. Germline CDR1 is SGHRS and CDR2 is YFSETQ. This CDR3 comprises 15 residues. The ends lost 0 bases at V and 9 bases at J; junction bases unmatched: 7.

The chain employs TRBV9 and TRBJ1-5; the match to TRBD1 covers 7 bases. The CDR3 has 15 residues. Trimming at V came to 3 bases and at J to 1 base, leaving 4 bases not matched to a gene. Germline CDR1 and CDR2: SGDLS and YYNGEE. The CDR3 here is CASSGTGSSNQPQHF. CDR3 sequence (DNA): TGTGCCAGCAGCGGGACAGGTAGCAGCAATCAGCCCCAGCATTTT.

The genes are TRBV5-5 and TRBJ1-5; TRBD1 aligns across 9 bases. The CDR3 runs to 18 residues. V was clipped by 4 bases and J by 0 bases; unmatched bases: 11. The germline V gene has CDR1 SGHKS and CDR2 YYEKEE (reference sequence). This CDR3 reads CASSPTGTGRYSNQPQHF. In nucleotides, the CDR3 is TGTGCCAGCAGCCCCACCGGGACAGGGAGATATAGCAATCAGCCCCAGCATTTT.

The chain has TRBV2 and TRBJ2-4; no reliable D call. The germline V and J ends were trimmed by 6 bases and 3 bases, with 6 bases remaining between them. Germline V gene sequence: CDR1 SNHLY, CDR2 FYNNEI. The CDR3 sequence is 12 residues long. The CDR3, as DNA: TGTGCCAGCAGCCCGTACAAAAACATTCAGTACTTC. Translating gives CASSPYKNIQYF.

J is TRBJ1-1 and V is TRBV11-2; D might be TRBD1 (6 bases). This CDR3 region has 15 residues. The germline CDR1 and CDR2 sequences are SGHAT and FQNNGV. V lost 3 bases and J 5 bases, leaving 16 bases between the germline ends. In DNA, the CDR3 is TGTGCCAGCAGCTTTCGTGGCAGGGGAAGGACTGAAGCTTTCTTT. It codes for CASSFRGRGRTEAFF. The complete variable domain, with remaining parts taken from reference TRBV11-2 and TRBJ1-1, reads EAGVAQSPRYKIIEKRQSVAFWCNPISGHATLYWYQQILGQGPKLLIQFQNNGVVDDSQLPKDRFSAERLKGVDSTLKIQPAKLEDSAVYLCASSFRGRGRTEAFFGQGTRLTVV.

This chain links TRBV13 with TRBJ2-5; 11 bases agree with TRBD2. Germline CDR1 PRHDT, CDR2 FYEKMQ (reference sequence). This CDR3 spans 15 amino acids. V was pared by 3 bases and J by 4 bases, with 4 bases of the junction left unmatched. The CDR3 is CASSFPLAGGETQYF. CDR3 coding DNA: TGTGCCAGCAGCTTCCCCCTAGCGGGGGGAGAGACCCAGTACTTC.

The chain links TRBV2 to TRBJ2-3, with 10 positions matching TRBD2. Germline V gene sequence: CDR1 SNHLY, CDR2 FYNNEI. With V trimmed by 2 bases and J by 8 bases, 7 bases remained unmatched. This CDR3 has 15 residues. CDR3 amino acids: CASSELAGDSGTQYF. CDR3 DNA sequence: TGTGCCAGCAGTGAACTAGCGGGGGACTCTGGTACGCAGTATTTT. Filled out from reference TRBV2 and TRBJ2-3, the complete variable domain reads EPEVTQTPSHQVTQMGQEVILRCVPISNHLYFYWYRQILGQKVEFLVSFYNNEISEKSEIFDDQFSVERPDGSNFTLKIRSTKLEDSAMYFCASSELAGDSGTQYFGPGTRLTVL.

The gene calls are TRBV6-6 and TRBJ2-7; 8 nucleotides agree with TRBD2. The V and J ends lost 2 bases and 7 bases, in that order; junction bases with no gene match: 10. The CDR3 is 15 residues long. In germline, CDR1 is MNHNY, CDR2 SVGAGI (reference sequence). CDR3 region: CASSYIRPGGREQYF. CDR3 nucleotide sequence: TGTGCCAGCAGTTACATCCGGCCCGGCGGGAGGGAGCAGTACTTC.

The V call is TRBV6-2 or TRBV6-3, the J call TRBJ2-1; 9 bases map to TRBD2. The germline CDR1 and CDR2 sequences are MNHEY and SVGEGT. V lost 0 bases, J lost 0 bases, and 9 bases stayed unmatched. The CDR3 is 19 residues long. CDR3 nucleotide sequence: TGTGCCAGCAGTTACTCGGGCCTAGCGGGGTTGAGCTCCTACAATGAGCAGTTCTTC. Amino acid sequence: CASSYSGLAGLSSYNEQFF.

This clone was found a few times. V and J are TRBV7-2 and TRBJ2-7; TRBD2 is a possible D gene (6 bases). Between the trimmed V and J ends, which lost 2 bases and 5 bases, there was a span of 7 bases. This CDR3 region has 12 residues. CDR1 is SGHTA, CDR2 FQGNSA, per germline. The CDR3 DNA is TGTGCCAGCAGCTTACGGGGGAACGAGCAGTACTTC. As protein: CASSLRGNEQYF.

The CDR3 DNA sequence: TGCGCCAGCAGCTTGATTGGGGACAGGGGACACGAGCAGTACTTC. It is translated as CASSLIGDRGHEQYF. The chain joins TRBV5-1 to TRBJ2-7; 10 nucleotides agree with TRBD1. The trim removed 1 base at V and 5 bases at J, leaving 6 bases unmatched. The CDR3 extends over 15 amino acids. Germline V gives CDR1 SGHRS, CDR2 YFSETQ.

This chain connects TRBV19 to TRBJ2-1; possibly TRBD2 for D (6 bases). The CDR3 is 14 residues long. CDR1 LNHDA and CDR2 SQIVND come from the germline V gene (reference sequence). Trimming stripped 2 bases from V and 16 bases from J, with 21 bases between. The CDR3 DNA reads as TGTGCCAGTAGTATAATGGGAGGTTCGGGGCCCTTATTCTTC. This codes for CASSIMGGSGPLFF.